This T cell receptor (beta chain) appears in the sequencing data of a study of blood T cell repertoires in COVID-19. Authors' data handling: Estimated nucleated cell counts came from reference gene primer amplification. Using immunoSEQ multiplex PCR, the repertoire was profiled, and TCRdb retains in-frame clones only, with some absent. V and J calls and clone size are as listed in that table; D and trimming were resolved from the DNA. The table includes approximately 360,000 clones, around 90% detected once. The V end was cut by 5 bases, the J end by 2 bases, with 18 bases between. The CDR3 has 16 amino acids. CDR1 is MDHEN, CDR2 SYDVKM, per germline.

The source of this sequence is a man aged 40-55 years with acute or convalescent COVID-19. The V call is TRBV28, the J call TRBJ2-5; perhaps TRBD2 as D (6 bases). The specimen was peripheral blood. CDR3 region: CASSAATRHLQETQYF. The CDR3 coding sequence is TGTGCCAGCAGTGCCGCGACTAGGCACCTACAAGAGACCCAGTACTTC. Together with reference TRBV28 and TRBJ2-5, the CDR3 gives the full variable domain: DVKVTQSSRYLVKRTGEKVFLECVQDMDHENMFWYRQDPGLGLRLIYFSYDVKMKEKGDIPEGYSVSREKKERFSLILESASTNQTSMYLCASSAATRHLQETQYFGPGTRLLVL.